A selection of T cell receptor beta chains follows, all from one sample in a study of neurological immune-mediated disorders. TCRdb re-called the 5' RACE reads through MiXCR, storing one row per CDR3 protein. Of approximately 74,000 distinct CDR3 sequences in the sample, roughly 5.5% are singletons; the top ten hold roughly 7%. Input material: PBMCs. The source of these receptors is a man between 18 and 35 years old with multiple sclerosis. Each CDR3 is given with its conserved first and last residue. Only part of the rows carry a size: once, few, many, or a class if the clone is expanded.

abundance,v_gene,len,j_gene,CDR3aa
.,TRBV27,14,TRBJ1-5,CASSLAGRNQPQNF
.,TRBV9,16,TRBJ2-6,CASSVASGSGAKVLTF
many,TRBV7-2,15,TRBJ2-1,CASSFSSGGKWEQFF
many,TRBV20-1,16,TRBJ2-1,CSARRTSGGSYNEQFF
many,TRBV10-2,17,TRBJ2-2,CASSVWGARRNTGELFF
many,TRBV6-6,15,TRBJ1-1,CASRSTGGMNTEAFF
many,TRBV5-1,16,TRBJ1-6,CASSLDGGLYGSPLHF
many,TRBV5-1,16,TRBJ2-3,CASSLAGQGSTDTQYF
many,TRBV20-1,16,TRBJ2-1,CSAREPGGRRYNEQFF
many,TRBV20-1,17,TRBJ2-7,CSADQTTGPSSSYEQYF
few,TRBV28,14,TRBJ2-1,CASSMGKIYNEQFF
.,TRBV18,12,TRBJ2-3,CASSPGRDTQYF
.,TRBV12-3/TRBV12-4,15,TRBJ1-3,CASSLPPVSGKTIYF
.,TRBV27,14,TRBJ2-7,CATQIAGGPYEQYF
many,TRBV5-1,15,TRBJ2-7,CASSLALAGVYEQYF
many,TRBV18,16,TRBJ2-2,CASSPLSNADTGELFF
many,TRBV20-1,14,TRBJ2-1,CSAPLRGAYNEQFF
many,TRBV7-2,15,TRBJ1-1,CASSPRTQLGTEAFF
many,TRBV27,13,TRBJ1-2,CASGLTGGRGYTF
many,TRBV7-6,13,TRBJ2-1,CASSLERASEQFF
many,TRBV20-1,13,TRBJ1-1,CSAGDRVSAEAFF
many,TRBV7-2,16,TRBJ2-5,CASSFQGLAGGETQYF
many,TRBV29-1,15,TRBJ2-1,CSVDRGTRIYNEQFF
few,TRBV4-1,14,TRBJ1-5,CASSHTGRGQPQNF
many,TRBV20-1,15,TRBJ2-5,CSAARTVWGQETQYF
many,TRBV3-1,16,TRBJ2-3,CASSQDGTGGTDTQYF
many,TRBV3-1,15,TRBJ2-1,CASRPTSSSYNEQFF
many,TRBV5-1,14,TRBJ2-3,CASSSVAGADTQYF
many,TRBV5-1,15,TRBJ2-6,CASSPGESGANVLTF